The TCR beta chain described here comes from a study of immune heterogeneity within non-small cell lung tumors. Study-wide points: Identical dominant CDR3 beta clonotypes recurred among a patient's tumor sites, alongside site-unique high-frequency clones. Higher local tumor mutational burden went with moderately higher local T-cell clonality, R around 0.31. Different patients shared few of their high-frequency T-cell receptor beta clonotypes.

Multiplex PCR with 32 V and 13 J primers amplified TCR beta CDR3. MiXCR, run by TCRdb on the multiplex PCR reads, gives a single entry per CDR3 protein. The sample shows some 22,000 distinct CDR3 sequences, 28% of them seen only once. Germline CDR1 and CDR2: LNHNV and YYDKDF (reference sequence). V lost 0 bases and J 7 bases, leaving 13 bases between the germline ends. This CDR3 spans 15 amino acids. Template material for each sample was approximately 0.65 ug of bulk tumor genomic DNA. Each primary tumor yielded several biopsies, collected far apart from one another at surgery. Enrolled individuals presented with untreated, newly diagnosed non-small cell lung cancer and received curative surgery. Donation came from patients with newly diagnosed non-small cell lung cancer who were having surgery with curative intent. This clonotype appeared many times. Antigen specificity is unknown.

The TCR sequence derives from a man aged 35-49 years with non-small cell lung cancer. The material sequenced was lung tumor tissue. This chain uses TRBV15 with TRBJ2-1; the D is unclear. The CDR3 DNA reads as TGTGCCACCAGCAGAGATCGTGGACGGCAAAATGAGCAGTTCTTC. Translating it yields CATSRDRGRQNEQFF.